The entry below gives a single T cell receptor (beta chain) sequence along with its context. In germline, CDR1 is MNHEY, CDR2 SMNVEV (reference sequence). V shed 5 bases and J 6 bases; nucleotides not matched to a gene: 0. The CDR3 has 11 residues. Stated time point: peak reinfection, 3 to 8 weeks after reinfection detection. TCR sequencing was done directly ex vivo on sorted cells, without expansion in vitro. This specimen belongs to a study of memory CD8 T cells in hepatitis C reinfection. Clones were sequenced by immunoSEQ multiplex PCR, and TCRdb holds only the in-frame ones, with some missing. The sample holds roughly 43,000 clones, around 87% seen once.

The sequence was obtained from a man aged 18 to 29 with hepatitis C virus infection. Input material: naive CD8+ T cells sorted from blood. The chain couples TRBV27 to TRBJ1-1; 7 bases agree with TRBD1. CDR3 amino acids: CASSQGAEAFF. In DNA form, the CDR3 reads TGTGCCAGCAGTCAGGGGGCTGAAGCTTTCTTT.